This T cell receptor beta chain derives from a study of technical replicates of blood from several donors. The CDR3 consists of 16 residues. In germline, CDR1 is SGHNT, CDR2 YYREEE (reference sequence). J was trimmed by 1 base and V by 1 base; bases with no gene match: 6. Sequencing was performed with immunoSEQ multiplex PCR; in TCRdb, only in-frame clones are kept and a portion is missing. The sample lists fewer than 95,000 clones; 94% were seen once. The sequence was obtained from a human donor in good health. Sequencing was performed on T cells isolated from PBMCs. The chain is built from TRBV5-4 and TRBJ2-5, with 8 bases aligning to TRBD1. The CDR3 loop is CASSLTGGITQETQYF. For the CDR3, the DNA is TGTGCCAGCAGCTTGACAGGGGGTATAACCCAAGAGACCCAGTACTTC.